The 20 T cell receptor beta chains below all came from one sample that was sequenced in a study of blood T cell repertoires in COVID-19. Assay: immunoSEQ multiplex PCR; the TCRdb copy retains only in-frame clones and omits some. The table has about 190,000 clones, less than 90% seen once; the top ten hold approximately 2.1%. Sequenced input: peripheral blood. Receptor source: a man in his 70s with active or convalescent COVID-19.

The chain links TRBV11-2 to TRBJ2-2, with 8 bases that match TRBD2. Germline V lookup: CDR1 SGHAT, CDR2 FQNNGV. After removal of 5 bases from V and 4 bases from J, the junction contained 9 bases not matched to a gene. The CDR3 totals 16 residues. The CDR3 here is CASSARVAGTTGELFF. DNA for the CDR3: TGTGCCAGCAGCGCGCGTGTAGCGGGAACCACCGGGGAGCTGTTTTTT. The full variable domain, its missing parts supplied by reference TRBV11-2 and TRBJ2-2, is EAGVAQSPRYKIIEKRQSVAFWCNPISGHATLYWYQQILGQGPKLLIQFQNNGVVDDSQLPKDRFSAERLKGVDSTLKIQPAKLEDSAVYLCASSARVAGTTGELFFGEGSRLTVL.

This chain links TRBV18 with TRBJ2-2; 8 bases agree with TRBD1. J was trimmed by 8 bases and V by 2 bases; bases with no gene match: 10. The CDR3 contains 16 residues. Germline CDR1 and CDR2: KGHSH and LQKENI. CDR3 coding DNA: TGTGCCAGCTCACCAATAAACAGGGGGTCGTCGGGGGAGCTGTTTTTT. It encodes CASSPINRGSSGELFF.

V is TRBV28 and J is TRBJ1-1, with D possibly TRBD1 on 6 matching bases. CDR3 size: 14 residues. The V end lost 8 bases, the J end lost 0 bases, and 13 bases lay between the germline ends. Germline values: CDR1 MDHEN, CDR2 SYDVKM. The CDR3 sequence: CASGAGALNTEAFF. The CDR3 DNA sequence: TGTGCCAGCGGTGCGGGGGCTCTGAACACTGAAGCTTTCTTT. The complete variable domain, with remaining parts taken from reference TRBV28 and TRBJ1-1, reads DVKVTQSSRYLVKRTGEKVFLECVQDMDHENMFWYRQDPGLGLRLIYFSYDVKMKEKGDIPEGYSVSREKKERFSLILESASTNQTSMYLCASGAGALNTEAFFGQGTRLTVV.

This clone was observed a single time. The V and J genes are TRBV27 and TRBJ2-3, with 7 bases identical to TRBD1. The V segment lost 4 bases and the J segment 1 base; nucleotides outside the gene matches: 8. Germline lookup yields CDR1 MNHEY and CDR2 SMNVEV (reference sequence). The CDR3 sequence is 16 residues long. DNA for the CDR3: TGTGCCAGCAGTTCAACAGGGGCAGCCCGCACAGATACGCAGTATTTT. It translates to CASSSTGAARTDTQYF.

The rearrangement uses TRBV28 and TRBJ2-1; TRBD2 is a possible D gene (7 bases). V lost 8 bases to trimming and J lost 9 bases, with 11 bases between them. Germline assignment: CDR1 MDHEN and CDR2 SYDVKM. The CDR3 spans 11 residues. The DNA of the CDR3 is TGTGCCAGCTACGGGGGGCTTGAGCAGTTCTTC. This sequence encodes CASYGGLEQFF. The complete variable domain, with remaining parts taken from reference TRBV28 and TRBJ2-1, reads DVKVTQSSRYLVKRTGEKVFLECVQDMDHENMFWYRQDPGLGLRLIYFSYDVKMKEKGDIPEGYSVSREKKERFSLILESASTNQTSMYLCASYGGLEQFFGPGTRLTVL.

This sequence joins TRBV4-1 and TRBJ2-1, with TRBD1 matching 9 bases. Trimming took 3 bases from V and 1 from J; bases not matched to a gene: 7. Germline CDR1 MGHRA, CDR2 YSYEKL. This CDR3 is built from 17 residues. The CDR3 region has the DNA TGCGCCAGCAGCCACCAGGGACAGGGAGTTTCCTACAATGAGCAGTTCTTC. This sequence encodes CASSHQGQGVSYNEQFF.

This clone was counted once. The chain uses TRBV7-2 and TRBJ2-7, with 12 bases that match TRBD1. Germline CDR1 reads SGHTA; CDR2 reads FQGNSA. This CDR3 has 17 amino acids. The junction had 8 bases not matched to a gene; V was cut back by 1 base and J by 4 bases. CDR3 nucleotide sequence: TGTGCCAGCAGCTTAGTCTTTGGGGGACAGGGGGCTTACGAGCAGTACTTC. It is translated as CASSLVFGGQGAYEQYF.

V usage is TRBV5-6 and J usage is TRBJ2-4; D possibly corresponds to TRBD2 (5 bases). The germline gives CDR1 SGHDT, CDR2 YYEEEE. The V and J ends lost 1 base and 0 bases respectively, with 8 bases between them. The CDR3 length is 15 residues. The CDR3 loop reads CASSLPGVAKNIQYF. In nucleotides, the CDR3 is TGTGCCAGCAGCTTGCCCGGGGTAGCCAAAAACATTCAGTACTTC.

Only one count was recorded for this clone. The chain joins TRBV10-3 to TRBJ1-4; 9 bases line up with TRBD1. The germline V gene encodes CDR1 ENHRY and CDR2 SYGVKD. Trimming at V came to 0 bases and at J to 8 bases, leaving 4 bases not matched to a gene. CDR3 length: 15 residues. The CDR3 here is CAISESGQGWEKLFF. The CDR3 nucleotides are TGTGCCATCAGTGAGTCGGGACAGGGCTGGGAAAAACTGTTTTTT.

V gene TRBV28 combines with J gene TRBJ1-4; no firm D call. V lost 10 bases, J lost 1 base, and 10 bases lay in between. Germline V gene sequence: CDR1 MDHEN, CDR2 SYDVKM. This CDR3 has 13 amino acids. This chain's CDR3 is CATYVQTNEKLFF. CDR3 bases: TGTGCCACCTACGTCCAAACTAATGAAAAACTGTTTTTT.

This chain connects TRBV7-2 to TRBJ1-6; 9 bases are shared with TRBD1. The CDR3 runs 14 residues. The germline CDR1 and CDR2 sequences are SGHTA and FQGNSA. V was pared by 4 bases and J by 10 bases, with 5 bases of the junction left unmatched. CDR3 DNA sequence: TGTGCCAGCAGCTCTTACAGGGGGCCATCACCCCTCCACTTT. Protein: CASSSYRGPSPLHF.

The V and J genes are TRBV9 and TRBJ1-1; the D gene is possibly TRBD1 (5 bases). The CDR3 length is 18 residues. CDR1 and CDR2 (germline): SGDLS, YYNGEE. V was trimmed by 2 bases and J by 2 bases, leaving 22 bases between them. CDR3 nucleotides: TGTGCCAGCAGCGTCTTGGGGGGACCGGGACGGGTCAACACTGAAGCTTTCTTT. Amino acid sequence: CASSVLGGPGRVNTEAFF.

This sequence joins TRBV28 and TRBJ2-5, with D possibly matching TRBD2 (5 bases). The V gene's germline CDR1 is MDHEN and CDR2 SYDVKM. This CDR3 has 12 amino acids. The V end was cut by 6 bases, the J end by 7 bases, with 12 bases between. CDR3 region: CASRGSAGTQYF. CDR3 coding DNA: TGTGCCAGCAGGGGCTCCGCGGGGACCCAGTACTTC.

The chain carries TRBV15 and TRBJ1-5, with D perhaps matching TRBD1 (6 bases). The CDR3 sequence is 16 residues long. Germline lookup yields CDR1 LNHNV and CDR2 YYDKDF (reference sequence). The V end was cut by 4 bases, the J end by 2 bases, with 15 bases between. As DNA, the CDR3 is TGTGCCACCAGCATCGTCGACAGGCTTGGCAATCAGCCCCAGCATTTT. Its translation is CATSIVDRLGNQPQHF.

In regard to this clone: An end of the junction differs from the germline gene, which may be a read error. The chain couples TRBV7-7 to TRBJ2-5, with 11 nucleotides matching TRBD2. This CDR3 spans 16 amino acids. Germline V gives CDR1 SSHAT, CDR2 FNYEAQ (reference sequence). CDR3 loop: CASSLGTSGGQETQYF. The CDR3 nucleotides are TGTGCTAGCAGTCTAGGGACTAGCGGAGGACAAGAGACCCAGTACTTC.

The rearrangement uses TRBV6-5 and TRBJ1-2; the D gene is possibly TRBD1 (6 bases). In germline, CDR1 is MNHEY, CDR2 SVGAGI. The CDR3 extends over 13 amino acids. V was trimmed by 5 bases and J by 4 bases, leaving 11 bases between them. DNA of the CDR3: TGTGCCAGCAGTACAACAGGGTTCTATGGCTACACCTTC. Amino acid sequence: CASSTTGFYGYTF.

The chain couples TRBV5-8 to TRBJ2-1; a possible D gene is TRBD2 (5 bases). Germline V gene sequence: CDR1 SGHTS, CDR2 YDEGEE. The CDR3 contains 15 residues. The ends were cut back, 1 base at V and 4 bases at J, with 12 bases in the middle. CDR3 protein: CASSLHSAGYNEQFF. In nucleotides, the CDR3 is TGTGCCAGCAGCTTGCATAGCGCGGGTTACAATGAGCAGTTCTTC.

V and J are TRBV30 and TRBJ2-7, with 8 positions matching TRBD2. Trimming removed 7 bases from V and 3 bases from J; junction bases left unmatched: 5. The CDR3 runs to 12 residues. Germline-derived CDR1 and CDR2 are GTSNPN and SVGIG (reference sequence). In DNA, the CDR3 is TGTGCCTTCCGAGCGGGGGACTACGAGCAGTACTTC. It specifies CAFRAGDYEQYF.

This chain uses TRBV6-2 or TRBV6-3 with TRBJ1-6; D perhaps matches TRBD1 (5 bases). The CDR3 totals 18 residues. Germline CDR1 MNHEY, CDR2 SVGEGT. With 2 bases removed from V and 7 bases from J, the gap between germline ends came to 21 bases. The CDR3 sequence is CASSYPDGQGPMNSPLHF. The CDR3 DNA reads TGTGCCAGCAGTTACCCAGACGGGCAGGGCCCGATGAATTCACCCCTCCACTTT.

The V and J genes are TRBV12-3 or TRBV12-4 and TRBJ2-1; D possibly corresponds to TRBD2 (6 bases). The CDR3 runs to 12 residues. V was clipped by 7 bases and J by 9 bases, with 13 bases between them. The CDR3 spells CASTPGGVEQFF. The CDR3 DNA reads as TGTGCCAGCACCCCAGGCGGGGTTGAGCAGTTCTTC.